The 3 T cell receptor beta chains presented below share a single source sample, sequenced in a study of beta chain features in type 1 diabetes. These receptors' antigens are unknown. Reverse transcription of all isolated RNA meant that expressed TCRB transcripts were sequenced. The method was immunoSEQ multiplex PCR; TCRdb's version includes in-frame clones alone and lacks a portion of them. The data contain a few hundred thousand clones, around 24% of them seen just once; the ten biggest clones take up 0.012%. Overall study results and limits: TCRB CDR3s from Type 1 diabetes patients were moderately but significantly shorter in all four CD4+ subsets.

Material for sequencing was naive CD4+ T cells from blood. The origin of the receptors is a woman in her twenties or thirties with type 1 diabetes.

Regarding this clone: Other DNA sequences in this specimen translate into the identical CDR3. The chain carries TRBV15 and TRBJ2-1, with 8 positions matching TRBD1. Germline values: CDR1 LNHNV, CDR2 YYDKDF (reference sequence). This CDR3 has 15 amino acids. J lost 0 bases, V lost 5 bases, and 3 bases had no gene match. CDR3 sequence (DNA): TGTGCCACCAGCCTTGACAGGGGCTCCTACAATGAGCAGTTCTTC. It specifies CATSLDRGSYNEQFF.

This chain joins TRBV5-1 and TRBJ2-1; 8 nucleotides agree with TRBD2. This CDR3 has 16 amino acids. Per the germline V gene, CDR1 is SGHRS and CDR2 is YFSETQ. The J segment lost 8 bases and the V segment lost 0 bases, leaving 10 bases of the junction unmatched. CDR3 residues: CASSLVSSGSWDEQFF. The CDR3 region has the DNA TGCGCCAGCAGCTTGGTTTCCAGCGGGAGTTGGGATGAGCAGTTCTTC.

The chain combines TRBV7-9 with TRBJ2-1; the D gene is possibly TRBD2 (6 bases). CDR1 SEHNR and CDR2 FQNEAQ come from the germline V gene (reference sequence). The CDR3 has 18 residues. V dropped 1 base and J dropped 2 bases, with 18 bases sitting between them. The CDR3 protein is CASSLGGGITQTYNEQFF. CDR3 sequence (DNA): TGTGCCAGCAGCTTAGGTGGCGGGATCACCCAAACCTACAATGAGCAGTTCTTC.